This passage covers 23 T cell receptor beta chains from one sample sequenced in a study of identical twins. Using its own MiXCR run on the 5' RACE reads, TCRdb lists one record per CDR3 protein. The table has 1.5 million to 2 million distinct CDR3 sequences, around 33% seen once. Sample: cord blood. Every receptor here comes from a newborn girl in good health.

V is TRBV7-2 and J is TRBJ2-7; 9 bases agree with TRBD1. This CDR3 spans 15 amino acids. Germline CDR1 SGHTA, CDR2 FQGNSA. The V and J ends lost 3 bases and 2 bases, in that order; junction bases with no gene match: 5. This CDR3 reads CASSFTGQGPYEQYF. The CDR3, as DNA: TGTGCCAGCAGCTTCACGGGACAGGGACCCTACGAGCAGTACTTC.

This clonotype was seen more than once but under ten times. This sequence joins TRBV20-1 and TRBJ2-1; 14 positions match TRBD2. V trimming: 1 base; J trimming: 7 bases; junction bases outside the gene matches: 12. Germline V gene lookup returns CDR1 DFQATT and CDR2 SNEGSKA (reference sequence). The CDR3 covers 18 residues. Here the CDR3 reads CSARGGIRLAGGPNEQFF. The CDR3 nucleotides read TGCAGTGCTAGAGGGGGGATAAGACTAGCGGGAGGGCCGAATGAGCAGTTCTTC.

In regard to this clonotype: This clone may be a read error of a much larger clone one base away. V is TRBV12-3 or TRBV12-4 and J is TRBJ2-7, with 7 positions matching TRBD2. The CDR3 extends over 15 amino acids. CDR3 bases: TGTGCCGGCAGCTCCCGGGACTACAATTCCTACGAGCAGTACTTC. This translates into CAGSSRDYNSYEQYF.

This clonotype was picked up a small number of times. This chain uses TRBV2 with TRBJ1-2; D perhaps matches TRBD1 (6 bases). The germline CDR1 and CDR2 sequences are SNHLY and FYNNEI. There are 16 residues in the CDR3. The V and J ends lost 1 base and 3 bases respectively, with 15 bases between them. Here the CDR3 reads CASSEEVRGGDYGYTF. The CDR3 DNA sequence: TGTGCCAGCAGTGAAGAAGTCCGGGGGGGCGACTATGGCTACACCTTC.

This clonotype was observed a few times. The rearrangement links TRBV21-1 to TRBJ2-1; the tabulated D call, TRBD2, remains unverified against the DNA. TRBV21-1 is termed a pseudogene. This CDR3 is 18 amino acids long. DNA of the CDR3: TGTGCCAGCAGCAAAGAAGGTAGCGGGAGGGTCTCCTACAATGAGCAGTTCTTC. It encodes CASSKEGSGRVSYNEQFF.

The rearrangement joins TRBV20-1 to TRBJ2-7; 8 bases are a match to TRBD2. The ends lost 0 bases at V and 0 bases at J; junction bases unmatched: 10. The CDR3 is 17 residues long. The germline CDR1 and CDR2 sequences are DFQATT and SNEGSKA (reference sequence). CDR3 in DNA: TGCAGTGCTAGAGAAATCTCCCAGAGCGGGGGCTCCTACGAGCAGTACTTC. Translated, it gives CSAREISQSGGSYEQYF.

This chain connects TRBV21-1 to TRBJ2-2; the listed D gene, TRBD1, was not tested against the DNA. TRBV21-1 is assigned pseudogene status. This CDR3 comprises 15 residues. CDR3 DNA sequence: TGTGCCAGCAGCAACCAGGGGGCCAACACCGGGGAGCTGTTTTTT. The encoded protein is CASSNQGANTGELFF.

This clonotype was detected only a few times. V and J are TRBV28 and TRBJ1-6, with TRBD1 matching 11 bases. Unmatched junction bases numbered 5, after V lost 4 bases and J lost 6 bases. The CDR3 runs to 16 residues. CDR1 MDHEN and CDR2 SYDVKM come from the germline V gene. CDR3 region: CASSSGTGGSNSPLHF. CDR3 in DNA: TGTGCCAGCAGTTCCGGGACAGGGGGATCTAATTCACCCCTCCACTTT.

Note on this clonotype: This sequence may be a read error, since a much larger clone differs from it by one base. The chain uses TRBV29-1 and TRBJ2-3; 8 nucleotides line up with TRBD1. The V segment lost 7 bases and the J segment 4 bases; nucleotides outside the gene matches: 7. The CDR3 sequence is 13 residues long. CDR1 is SQVTM and CDR2 is ANQGSEA in the germline V gene. The CDR3 coding sequence is TGCAGCGCCGTGACCAGGGGGCCAGATACGCAGTATTTT. Encoded protein: CSAVTRGPDTQYF.

This chain uses TRBV28 with TRBJ2-2, with TRBD2 matching 11 bases. V lost 11 bases, J lost 0 bases, and 2 bases stayed unmatched. Per germline, CDR1 MDHEN and CDR2 SYDVKM. The CDR3 is made up of 14 amino acids. DNA of the CDR3: TGTGCCGGGGGACTAGCGGCGAACACCGGGGAGCTGTTTTTT. Translation: CAGGLAANTGELFF.

A few counts support this clonotype. The chain links TRBV5-1 to TRBJ2-7; TRBD2 agrees at 13 bases. CDR1 is SGHRS and CDR2 is YFSETQ in the germline V gene. Unmatched junction bases numbered 4, after V lost 4 bases and J lost 0 bases. The CDR3 has 16 residues. This CDR3 reads CASSTGLAGPSYEQYF. CDR3 DNA: TGCGCCAGCAGCACGGGACTAGCGGGGCCCTCCTACGAGCAGTACTTC. Filled out from reference TRBV5-1 and TRBJ2-7, the complete variable domain reads KAGVTQTPRYLIKTRGQQVTLSCSPISGHRSVSWYQQTPGQGLQFLFEYFSETQRNKGNFPGRFSGRQFSNSRSEMNVSTLELGDSALYLCASSTGLAGPSYEQYFGPGTRLTVT.

The chain is built from TRBV13 and TRBJ2-3; 9 positions agree with TRBD2. V trimming: 4 bases; J trimming: 0 bases; junction bases outside the gene matches: 5. This CDR3 is 16 amino acids long. Germline V lookup: CDR1 PRHDT, CDR2 FYEKMQ (reference sequence). The CDR3 is CASSSRTSESTDTQYF. In DNA form, the CDR3 reads TGTGCCAGCAGCTCCCGGACTAGCGAGAGCACAGATACGCAGTATTTT.

This chain uses TRBV2 with TRBJ2-3; TRBD1 aligns across 7 bases. The CDR3 is made up of 17 amino acids. CDR1 and CDR2 from the germline V gene are SNHLY and FYNNEI. V shed 8 bases and J 3 bases; nucleotides not matched to a gene: 17. CDR3 region: CASRDSPSTPKTDTQYF. CDR3 nucleotides: TGTGCCAGCCGGGACAGCCCCAGCACCCCGAAGACAGATACGCAGTATTTT.

V and J are TRBV27 and TRBJ2-1; 12 bases fit TRBD2. The J call may not be correct, given that the DNA end is closer to TRBJ2-7. The CDR3 length is 16 residues. Germline-derived CDR1 and CDR2 are MNHEY and SMNVEV (reference sequence). Written as DNA, the CDR3 is TGTGCCAGCGCCCGACTAGCGGGGGACTCCTACAATGAGCAGTACTTC. Amino acids: CASARLAGDSYNEQYF.

This clonotype was detected once. This chain joins TRBV3-1 and TRBJ1-5; no clear D. Trimming stripped 0 bases from V and 1 base from J, with 7 bases between. The germline V gene encodes CDR1 LGHDT and CDR2 YNNKEL (reference sequence). This CDR3 has 15 amino acids. CDR3 loop: CASSQDLGSNQPQHF. The CDR3 DNA follows: TGTGCCAGCAGCCAAGATCTTGGGAGCAATCAGCCCCAGCATTTT.

This clonotype was seen a few times. The chain couples TRBV2 to TRBJ1-2; D not certain. The germline gives CDR1 SNHLY, CDR2 FYNNEI. The CDR3 runs 13 residues. V lost 4 bases, J lost 4 bases, and 10 bases lay in between. DNA of the CDR3: TGTGCCAGCAGTGTTAAGGCGCTCTATGGCTACACCTTC. Amino acid sequence: CASSVKALYGYTF.

This clonotype was picked up a small number of times. The chain has TRBV14 and TRBJ2-1; 10 bases are a match to TRBD2. In germline, CDR1 is SGHDN, CDR2 FVKESK. The CDR3 consists of 17 residues. Germline trimming cut 3 bases from V and 2 bases from J; bases unmatched to any gene: 7. CDR3 bases: TGTGCCAGCAGCCACCCCCTAGCGGGAGAAACCTACAATGAGCAGTTCTTC. Amino acid sequence: CASSHPLAGETYNEQFF.

This clonotype has a handful of counts. The CDR3 protein is CASSFSGRRPDTQYF. The CDR3 DNA follows: TGCGCCAGCAGCTTTAGTGGGAGGAGGCCAGATACGCAGTATTTT. The V and J genes are TRBV5-1 and TRBJ2-3, with a possible D match to TRBD2 (6 bases). Germline CDR1 SGHRS, CDR2 YFSETQ. The CDR3 consists of 15 residues. V lost 2 bases and J lost 4, with 14 bases in between. Full variable domain (outside the CDR3, taken from reference TRBV5-1 and TRBJ2-3): KAGVTQTPRYLIKTRGQQVTLSCSPISGHRSVSWYQQTPGQGLQFLFEYFSETQRNKGNFPGRFSGRQFSNSRSEMNVSTLELGDSALYLCASSFSGRRPDTQYFGPGTRLTVL.

The chain couples TRBV4-1 to TRBJ1-2; tentatively, D is TRBD1 (6 bases). CDR3 length equals 13 residues. Trimming stripped 3 bases from V and 10 bases from J, with 15 bases between. CDR1 is MGHRA, CDR2 YSYEKL, per germline. CDR3 in DNA: TGCGCCAGCAGCCAGGCCATACAGGGTACCTACACCTTC. Translation gives CASSQAIQGTYTF.

V gene TRBV13 combines with J gene TRBJ2-2; D remains unclear. CDR1 is PRHDT, CDR2 FYEKMQ, per germline (reference sequence). The CDR3 has 12 amino acids. V was pared by 3 bases and J by 7 bases, with 6 bases between. As DNA, the CDR3 is TGTGCCAGCAGCTTCCAGTACGGGGAGCTGTTTTTT. Translated, it gives CASSFQYGELFF.

This clonotype was picked up a small number of times. The V gene is TRBV6-6, the J gene TRBJ2-1, with D perhaps being TRBD1 or TRBD2 (5 bases each). Germline V gene lookup returns CDR1 MNHNY and CDR2 SVGAGI (reference sequence). Trimming pared 5 bases from V and 10 bases from J, leaving 9 bases between. This CDR3 has 11 amino acids. The CDR3 sequence: CASSKRDEQFF. CDR3 bases: TGTGCCAGCAGTAAACGGGACGAGCAGTTCTTC.

About this clonotype itself: A much larger clone differs from this one at a single base, so this may be a read error. The chain joins TRBV20-1 to TRBJ2-1; D unresolved. This CDR3 is 13 amino acids long. Germline V gene lookup returns CDR1 DFQATT and CDR2 SNEGSKA (reference sequence). Written as DNA, the CDR3 is TGCAGTGCTAGGGACCCCCTCGGCAATGAGCAGATCTTC. Amino acids: CSARDPLGNEQIF.

The chain joins TRBV5-1 to TRBJ1-5, with D tentatively TRBD1 (6 bases). Germline V gene sequence: CDR1 SGHRS, CDR2 YFSETQ. V lost 4 bases and J lost 3, with 11 bases in between. The CDR3 is 14 residues long. CDR3 in amino acids: CASSATGFNQPQHF. In nucleotides, the CDR3 is TGCGCCAGCAGCGCCACAGGGTTCAATCAGCCCCAGCATTTT.